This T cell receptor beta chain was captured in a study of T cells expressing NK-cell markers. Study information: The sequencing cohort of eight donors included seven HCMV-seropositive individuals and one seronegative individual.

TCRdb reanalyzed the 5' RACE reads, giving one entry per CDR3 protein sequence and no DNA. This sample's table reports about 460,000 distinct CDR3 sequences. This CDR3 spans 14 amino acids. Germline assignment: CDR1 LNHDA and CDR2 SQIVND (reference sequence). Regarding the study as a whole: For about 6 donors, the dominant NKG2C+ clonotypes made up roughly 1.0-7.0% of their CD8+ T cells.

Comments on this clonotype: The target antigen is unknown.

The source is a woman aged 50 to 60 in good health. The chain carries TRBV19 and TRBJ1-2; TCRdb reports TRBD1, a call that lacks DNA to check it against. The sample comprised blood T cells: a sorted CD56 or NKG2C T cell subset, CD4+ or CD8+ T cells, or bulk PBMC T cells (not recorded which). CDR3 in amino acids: CASSRGQDNYGYTF.